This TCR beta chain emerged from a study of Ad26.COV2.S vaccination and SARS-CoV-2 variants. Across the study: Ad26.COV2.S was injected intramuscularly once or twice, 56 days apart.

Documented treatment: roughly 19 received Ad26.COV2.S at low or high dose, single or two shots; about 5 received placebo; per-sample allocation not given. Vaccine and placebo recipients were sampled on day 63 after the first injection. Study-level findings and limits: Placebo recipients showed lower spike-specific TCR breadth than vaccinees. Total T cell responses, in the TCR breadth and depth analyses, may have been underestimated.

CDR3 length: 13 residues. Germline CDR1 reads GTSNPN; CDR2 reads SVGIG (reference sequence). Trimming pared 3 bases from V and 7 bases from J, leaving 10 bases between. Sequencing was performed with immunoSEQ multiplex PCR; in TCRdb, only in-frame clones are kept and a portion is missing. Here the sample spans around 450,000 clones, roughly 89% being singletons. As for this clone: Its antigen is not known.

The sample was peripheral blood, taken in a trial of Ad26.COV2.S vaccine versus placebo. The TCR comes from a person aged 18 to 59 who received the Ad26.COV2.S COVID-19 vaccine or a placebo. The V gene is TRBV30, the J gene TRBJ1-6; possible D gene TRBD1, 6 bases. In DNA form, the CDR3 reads TGTGCCTGGAGGGGGCAGGGGAATTCACCCCTCCACTTT. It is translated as CAWRGQGNSPLHF.